The 15 T cell receptor beta chains given below trace back to one sample, sequenced in a study of T-cell reconstitution after alpha-beta-depleted transplantation in children. As it was prepared, the TCRbeta library received unique molecular identifiers. Each CDR3 protein is one row after TCRdb ran MiXCR on the PCR reads. Of 700,000 to 950,000 distinct CDR3 sequences in the sample, 15% to 20% are singletons; the top ten hold 5%. The specimen was PBMCs, mostly from graft donor cells, collected 360 days after TCRalphabeta/CD19-depleted stem cell transplant. The source of these receptors is a male patient aged 10 to 17 who had a stem cell transplant for acute lymphoblastic leukemia, so the T cells may come from the graft donor.

This clonotype was picked up a small number of times. The V gene is TRBV20-1, the J gene TRBJ2-7; 9 bases are a match to TRBD1. The CDR3 totals 13 residues. Germline assignment: CDR1 DFQATT and CDR2 SNEGSKA (reference sequence). Trimming at V came to 4 bases and at J to 3 bases, leaving 4 bases not matched to a gene. Here the CDR3 reads CSATRDRDYEQYF. The CDR3 nucleotides are TGCAGTGCTACCCGGGACAGGGACTACGAGCAGTACTTC.

The chain uses TRBV5-6 and TRBJ2-3; the D gene could be TRBD1 or TRBD2 (5 bases each). CDR1 is SGHDT, CDR2 YYEEEE, per germline. V lost 5 bases and J lost 2, with 12 bases in between. The length of the CDR3 is 14 residues. The CDR3 DNA follows: TGTGCCAGCAGATGGGACCGGATCACAGATACGCAGTATTTT. Its protein is CASRWDRITDTQYF.

This clonotype was detected a few times. The gene calls are TRBV28 and TRBJ2-7; D might be TRBD1 or TRBD2, each matching 6 bases. V gave up 5 bases and J gave up 1 base, with 15 bases separating them. Germline values: CDR1 MDHEN, CDR2 SYDVKM. The CDR3 runs 15 residues. The CDR3 region is CASSPGAGSSYEQYF. In nucleotides, the CDR3 is TGTGCCAGCAGTCCGGGGGCAGGGAGTTCCTACGAGCAGTACTTC.

The rearrangement uses TRBV18 and TRBJ2-7, with TRBD1 matching 7 bases. V dropped 5 bases and J dropped 5; count of bases not matched to a gene: 6. This CDR3 spans 13 amino acids. Germline CDR1 reads KGHSH; CDR2 reads LQKENI. In DNA form, the CDR3 reads TGTGCCAGCTCAACACAGGGGCCCCACGAGCAGTACTTC. Residues: CASSTQGPHEQYF.

The sample holds one count of this clonotype. This chain connects TRBV11-1 to TRBJ1-4; 7 bases agree with TRBD1. Per the germline V gene, CDR1 is SGHAT and CDR2 is FQDESV (reference sequence). This CDR3 region has 15 residues. The V segment lost 4 bases and the J segment 6 bases; nucleotides outside the gene matches: 8. The CDR3 nucleotides are TGTGCCAGCAGCTACACCGGGACAGCTGATGAAAAACTGTTTTTT. This encodes CASSYTGTADEKLFF.

The V and J genes are TRBV13 and TRBJ2-1, with unresolved D. Trimming took off 3 bases at V and 5 bases at J, with 14 bases between the two ends. Germline CDR1 is PRHDT and CDR2 is FYEKMQ (reference sequence). The CDR3 extends over 15 amino acids. CDR3 protein: CASSFSYSVNNEQFF. The DNA of the CDR3 is TGTGCCAGCAGCTTTTCGTACTCCGTTAACAATGAGCAGTTCTTC. The variable domain in full, completed from reference TRBV13 and TRBJ2-1, reads AAGVIQSPRHLIKEKRETATLKCYPIPRHDTVYWYQQGPGQDPQFLISFYEKMQSDKGSIPDRFSAQQFSDYHSELNMSSLELGDSALYFCASSFSYSVNNEQFFGPGTRLTVL.

This clonotype appeared a few times. The V call is TRBV7-9, the J call TRBJ2-5; the D is unclear. The V end lost 3 bases, the J end lost 4 bases, and 9 bases lay between the germline ends. The germline V gene encodes CDR1 SEHNR and CDR2 FQNEAQ (reference sequence). CDR3 length: 13 residues. The CDR3 DNA is TGTGCCAGCAGCTTGTACAGTGGAGAGACCCAGTACTTC. Translation: CASSLYSGETQYF.

The chain joins TRBV5-1 to TRBJ2-5; D is tentatively TRBD1 or TRBD2 (5 bases each). Germline values: CDR1 SGHRS, CDR2 YFSETQ. V was shortened by 2 bases and J by 5 bases, with 10 bases between the two germline ends. The CDR3 spans 13 residues. Here the CDR3 reads CASSLMGDETQYF. In DNA form, the CDR3 reads TGCGCCAGCAGCTTAATGGGGGATGAGACCCAGTACTTC. The entire variable domain, with the rest obtained from reference TRBV5-1 and TRBJ2-5, is as follows: KAGVTQTPRYLIKTRGQQVTLSCSPISGHRSVSWYQQTPGQGLQFLFEYFSETQRNKGNFPGRFSGRQFSNSRSEMNVSTLELGDSALYLCASSLMGDETQYFGPGTRLLVL.

This clonotype was counted between two and nine times. V usage is TRBV4-1 and J usage is TRBJ2-7, with D perhaps matching TRBD1 (6 bases). CDR3 length: 14 amino acids. V was trimmed by 6 bases and J by 2 bases, leaving 14 bases between them. CDR1 and CDR2 (germline): MGHRA, YSYEKL. The CDR3 region is CASSDGQQTYEQYF. In DNA, the CDR3 is TGCGCCAGCAGTGACGGACAGCAAACCTACGAGCAGTACTTC.

The CDR3 DNA reads as TGCGCCAGCAGCTTTCTTGGGACTAGTACTGAAGCTTTCTTT. Residues: CASSFLGTSTEAFF. The rearrangement uses TRBV5-1 and TRBJ1-1; D is perhaps TRBD1 (5 bases). The CDR3 extends over 14 amino acids. Trimming took off 2 bases at V and 5 bases at J, with 13 bases between the two ends. Germline V gives CDR1 SGHRS, CDR2 YFSETQ.

This clonotype was detected many times. The chain carries TRBV4-1 and TRBJ2-7; D gene ambiguous. This CDR3 has 12 amino acids. Germline CDR1 MGHRA, CDR2 YSYEKL. The V gene lost 4 bases and the J gene lost 6 bases, with 10 bases spanning the gap. In nucleotides, the CDR3 is TGCGCCAGCAGCCCACTTTTACGCGAGCAGTACTTC. This codes for CASSPLLREQYF.

The rearrangement links TRBV5-1 to TRBJ2-3; D might be TRBD2 (5 bases). This CDR3 has 14 residues. V was cut by 0 bases and J by 6 bases, with 11 bases left in between. CDR1 and CDR2 (germline): SGHRS, YFSETQ. The CDR3, as DNA: TGCGCCAGCAGCTTGGCTCTAGCTGTGGATACGCAGTATTTT. This encodes CASSLALAVDTQYF. Using reference TRBV5-1 and TRBJ2-3 for the parts outside the CDR3, the full variable domain is KAGVTQTPRYLIKTRGQQVTLSCSPISGHRSVSWYQQTPGQGLQFLFEYFSETQRNKGNFPGRFSGRQFSNSRSEMNVSTLELGDSALYLCASSLALAVDTQYFGPGTRLTVL.

The chain couples TRBV5-1 to TRBJ1-1; perhaps TRBD1 as D (5 bases). Germline CDR1 and CDR2: SGHRS and YFSETQ. V lost 0 bases and J 10 bases, leaving 13 bases between the germline ends. This CDR3 has 13 residues. As DNA, the CDR3 is TGCGCCAGCAGCTTGGGAGGGGTTCTCGGAGCTTTCTTT. Its protein is CASSLGGVLGAFF.

This clonotype was recorded a few times. The J gene is TRBJ2-6, the V gene TRBV7-2, with a tentative D call TRBD1 (7 bases). The V gene lost 3 bases and the J gene lost 7 bases, with 19 bases spanning the gap. In germline, CDR1 is SGHTA, CDR2 FQGNSA. CDR3 length: 17 amino acids. The CDR3 region is CASSLSTGRYIANVLTF. As DNA, the CDR3 is TGTGCCAGCAGCTTGTCGACAGGGAGGTATATCGCCAACGTCCTGACTTTC.

This clonotype was observed at least ten times. The chain carries TRBV5-1 and TRBJ1-5; D remains unclear. Germline V CDR1 and CDR2: SGHRS, YFSETQ. V was shortened by 1 base and J by 1 base, with 9 bases between the two germline ends. This CDR3 has 15 amino acids. Here the CDR3 DNA reads TGCGCCAGCAGCTTGTCGGGCAGGAGCAATCAGCCCCAGCATTTT. Protein: CASSLSGRSNQPQHF.